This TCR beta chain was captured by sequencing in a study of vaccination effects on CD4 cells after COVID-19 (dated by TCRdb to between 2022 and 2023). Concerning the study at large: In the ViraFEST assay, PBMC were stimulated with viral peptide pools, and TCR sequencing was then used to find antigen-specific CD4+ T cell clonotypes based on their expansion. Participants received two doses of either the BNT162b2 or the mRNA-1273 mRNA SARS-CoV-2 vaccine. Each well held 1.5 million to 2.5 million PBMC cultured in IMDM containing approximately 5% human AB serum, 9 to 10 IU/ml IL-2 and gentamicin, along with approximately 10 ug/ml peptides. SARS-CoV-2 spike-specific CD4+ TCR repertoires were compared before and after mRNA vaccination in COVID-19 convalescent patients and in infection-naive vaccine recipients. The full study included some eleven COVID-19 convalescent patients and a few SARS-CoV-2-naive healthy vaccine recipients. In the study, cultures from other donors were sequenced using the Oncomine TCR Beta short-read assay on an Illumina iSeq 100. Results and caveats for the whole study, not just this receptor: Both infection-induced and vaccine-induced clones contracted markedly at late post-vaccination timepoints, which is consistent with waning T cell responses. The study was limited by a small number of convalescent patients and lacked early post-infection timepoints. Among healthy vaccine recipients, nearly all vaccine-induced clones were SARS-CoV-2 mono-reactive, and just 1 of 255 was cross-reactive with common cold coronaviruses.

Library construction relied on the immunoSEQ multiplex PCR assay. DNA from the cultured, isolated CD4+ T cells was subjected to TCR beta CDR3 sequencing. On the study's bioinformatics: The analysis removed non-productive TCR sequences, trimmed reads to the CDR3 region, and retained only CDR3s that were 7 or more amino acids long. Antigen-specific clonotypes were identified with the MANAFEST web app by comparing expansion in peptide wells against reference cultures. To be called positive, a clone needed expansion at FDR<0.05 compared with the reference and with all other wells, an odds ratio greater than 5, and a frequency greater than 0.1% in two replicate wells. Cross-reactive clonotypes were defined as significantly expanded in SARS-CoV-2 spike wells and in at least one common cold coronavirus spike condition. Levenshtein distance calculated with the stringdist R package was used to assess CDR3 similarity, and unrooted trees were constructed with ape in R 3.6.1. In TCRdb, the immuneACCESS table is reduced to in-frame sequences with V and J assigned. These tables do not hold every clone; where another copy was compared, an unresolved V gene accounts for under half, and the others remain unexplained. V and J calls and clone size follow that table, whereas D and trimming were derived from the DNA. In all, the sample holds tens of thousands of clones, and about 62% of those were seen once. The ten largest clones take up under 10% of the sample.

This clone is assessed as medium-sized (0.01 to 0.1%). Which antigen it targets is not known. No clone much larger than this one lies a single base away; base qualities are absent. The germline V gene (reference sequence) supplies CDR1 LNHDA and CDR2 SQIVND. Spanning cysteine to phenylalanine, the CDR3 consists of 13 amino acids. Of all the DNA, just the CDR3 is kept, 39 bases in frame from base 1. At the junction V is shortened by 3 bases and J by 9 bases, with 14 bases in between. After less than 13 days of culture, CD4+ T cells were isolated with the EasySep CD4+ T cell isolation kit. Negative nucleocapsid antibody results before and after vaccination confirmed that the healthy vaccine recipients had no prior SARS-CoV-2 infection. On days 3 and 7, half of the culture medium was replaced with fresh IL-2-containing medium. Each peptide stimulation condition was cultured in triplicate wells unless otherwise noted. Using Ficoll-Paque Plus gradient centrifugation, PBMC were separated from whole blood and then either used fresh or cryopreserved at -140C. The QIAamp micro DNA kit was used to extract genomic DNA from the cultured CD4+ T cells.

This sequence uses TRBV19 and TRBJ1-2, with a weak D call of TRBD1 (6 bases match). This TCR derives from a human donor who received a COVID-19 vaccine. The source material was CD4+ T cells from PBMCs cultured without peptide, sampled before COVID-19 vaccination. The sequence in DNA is TGTGCCAGTAGTATTCCCCCAGGGGTACGCTACACCTTC. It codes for CASSIPPGVRYTF. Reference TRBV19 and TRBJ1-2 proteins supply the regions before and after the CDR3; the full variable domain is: DGGITQSPKYLFRKEGQNVTLSCEQNLNHDAMYWYRQDPGQGLRLIYYSQIVNDFQKGDIAEGYSVSREKKESFPLTVTSAQKNPTAFYLCASSIPPGVRYTFGSGTRLTVV.